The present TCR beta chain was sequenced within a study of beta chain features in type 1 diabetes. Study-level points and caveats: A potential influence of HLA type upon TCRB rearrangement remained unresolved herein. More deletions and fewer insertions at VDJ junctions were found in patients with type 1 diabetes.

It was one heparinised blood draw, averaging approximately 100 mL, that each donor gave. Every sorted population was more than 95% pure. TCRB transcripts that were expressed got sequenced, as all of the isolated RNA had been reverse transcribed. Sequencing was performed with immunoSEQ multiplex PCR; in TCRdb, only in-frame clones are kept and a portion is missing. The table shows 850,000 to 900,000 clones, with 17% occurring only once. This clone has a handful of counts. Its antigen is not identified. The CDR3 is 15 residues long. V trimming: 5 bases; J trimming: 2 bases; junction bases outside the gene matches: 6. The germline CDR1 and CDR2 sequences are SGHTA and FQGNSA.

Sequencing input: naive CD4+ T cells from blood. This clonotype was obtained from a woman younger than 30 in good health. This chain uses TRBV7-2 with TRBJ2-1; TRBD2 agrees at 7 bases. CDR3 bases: TGTGCCAGCAGCCTCCTGAGCGGGACCTACAATGAGCAGTTCTTC. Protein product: CASSLLSGTYNEQFF.